This is a list of T cell receptor beta chains from one sample in a study of shared clonotypes between healthy human individuals. This table comes from immunoSEQ multiplex PCR, and its TCRdb copy is limited to in-frame clones, with some not included. Of roughly 1,600,000 clones listed, about 98.5% are singletons. The sequenced sample consisted of naive CD4+ T cells sorted from blood. Every receptor here comes from a man under 40 in good health. CDR3s include the opening cysteine and the closing phenylalanine or tryptophan. The D gene is left open where the match is weak. Expanded clones get a size class; other rows say once, few or many, or leave the size out.

D	V	J	size	CDR3	DNA
NA	TRBV18	TRBJ1-5	NA	CASSPTGGWPQHF	TGTGCCAGCTCCCCGACGGGAGGATGGCCCCAGCATTTT
TRBD1	TRBV28	TRBJ1-4	NA	CASSPQGAEYEKLFF	TGTGCCAGCAGTCCACAGGGGGCTGAATATGAAAAACTGTTTTTT
NA	TRBV7-8	TRBJ2-7	NA	CASSFSRSGKGYEQYF	TGTGCCAGCAGCTTTTCCAGATCAGGAAAAGGCTACGAGCAGTACTTC
NA	TRBV27	TRBJ2-1	NA	CASSSEGVPYNEQFF	TGTGCCAGCAGTTCCGAGGGGGTCCCCTACAATGAGCAGTTCTTC
NA	TRBV7-7	TRBJ2-4	NA	CASSLSPLPFPLTKNIQYF	TGTGCCAGCAGCCTAAGCCCCCTACCATTCCCTTTAACCAAAAACATTCAGTACTTC
NA	TRBV11-2	TRBJ1-5	NA	CASSSSGQPQHF	TGTGCCAGCAGTTCGAGCGGGCAGCCCCAGCATTTT
TRBD1	TRBV14	TRBJ2-3	NA	CASSPDRVTQYF	TGTGCCAGCAGCCCGGACAGGGTGACGCAGTATTTT
NA	TRBV5-1	TRBJ1-2	NA	CASSLERYGYTF	TGCGCCAGCAGCTTGGAACGCTATGGCTACACCTTC
NA	TRBV12-1	TRBJ2-7	NA	CASSTTPIAEF	TGTGCCAGCAGCACTACCCCCATAGCGGAGTTC
NA	TRBV2	TRBJ2-7	NA	CASSRERHSGDEQYF	TGTGCCAGCAGTAGGGAACGGCACAGTGGAGACGAGCAGTACTTC
TRBD1	TRBV14	TRBJ2-3	NA	CASSIRQGKGPDTQYF	TGTGCCAGCAGCATACGACAGGGCAAAGGGCCAGATACGCAGTATTTT
NA	TRBV7-2	TRBJ2-5	NA	CASSLAFLETQYF	TGTGCCAGCAGCTTAGCGTTTTTGGAGACCCAGTACTTC
NA	TRBV5-4	TRBJ2-2	NA	CASSLVAGELFF	TGTGCCAGCAGCTTGGTGGCCGGGGAGCTGTTTTTT
NA	TRBV18	TRBJ2-5	NA	CASSRTEFPTAAQYF	TGTGCCAGCTCACGTACTGAATTTCCTACAGCCGCCCAGTACTTC
NA	TRBV30	TRBJ2-3	NA	CAWSQGHPTQYF	TGTGCCTGGAGCCAGGGTCACCCTACGCAGTATTTT
NA	TRBV7-8	TRBJ1-4	NA	CASSSTGIVTEKLFF	TGTGCCAGCAGTTCGACAGGCATCGTTACTGAAAAACTGTTTTTT
NA	TRBV28	TRBJ1-5	NA	CASGLRNQPQHF	TGTGCCAGCGGATTGAGAAATCAGCCCCAGCATTTT
NA	TRBV7-2	TRBJ1-1	NA	CASSSPPRGAAPEAFF	TGTGCCAGCAGCTCCCCGCCCCGTGGCGCTGCCCCAGAAGCTTTCTTT
TRBD2	TRBV5-4	TRBJ2-7	NA	CASSSRLLAGPEREQYF	TGTGCCAGCAGCTCCCGCCTACTAGCGGGGCCCGAGAGAGAGCAGTACTTC
NA	TRBV29-1	TRBJ2-3	once	CSVARGKADTQYF	TGCAGCGTTGCCCGGGGGAAAGCAGATACGCAGTATTTT
NA	TRBV11-1	TRBJ2-7	once	CASSLRVGAYEQYF	TGTGCCAGCAGCTTGAGGGTCGGAGCCTACGAGCAGTACTTC
TRBD1	TRBV10-1	TRBJ1-1	NA	CASSESRQGNTEAFF	TGCGCCAGCAGTGAGTCGAGACAGGGCAACACTGAAGCTTTCTTT
NA	TRBV15	TRBJ2-4	NA	CATSRGGQGNIQYF	TGTGCCACCAGCAGAGGGGGGCAGGGTAACATTCAGTACTTC
NA	TRBV7-8	TRBJ2-1	NA	CASSHRGGQDRSNEQFF	TGTGCCAGCAGCCATAGGGGGGGGCAGGACCGATCCAATGAGCAGTTCTTC
NA	TRBV2	TRBJ1-4	NA	CASSEEGRRELFF	TGTGCCAGCAGTGAAGAAGGGCGGAGAGAACTGTTTTTT
NA	TRBV6-5	TRBJ1-2	NA	CASSYSEDLYGYTF	TGTGCCAGCAGTTACTCGGAAGACCTCTATGGCTACACCTTC
TRBD2	TRBV7-8	TRBJ2-3	NA	CASSTWTSGATDTQYF	TGTGCCAGCAGCACGTGGACTAGCGGGGCGACAGATACGCAGTATTTT
TRBD1	TRBV5-4	TRBJ1-1	NA	CASSLGHRQGISEAFF	TGTGCCAGCAGCTTAGGGCACCGACAGGGAATCTCTGAAGCTTTCTTT
NA	TRBV6-5	TRBJ1-1	NA	CASSYSNSAGNGAFF	TGTGCCAGCAGTTACTCGAACTCTGCAGGAAACGGGGCTTTCTTT